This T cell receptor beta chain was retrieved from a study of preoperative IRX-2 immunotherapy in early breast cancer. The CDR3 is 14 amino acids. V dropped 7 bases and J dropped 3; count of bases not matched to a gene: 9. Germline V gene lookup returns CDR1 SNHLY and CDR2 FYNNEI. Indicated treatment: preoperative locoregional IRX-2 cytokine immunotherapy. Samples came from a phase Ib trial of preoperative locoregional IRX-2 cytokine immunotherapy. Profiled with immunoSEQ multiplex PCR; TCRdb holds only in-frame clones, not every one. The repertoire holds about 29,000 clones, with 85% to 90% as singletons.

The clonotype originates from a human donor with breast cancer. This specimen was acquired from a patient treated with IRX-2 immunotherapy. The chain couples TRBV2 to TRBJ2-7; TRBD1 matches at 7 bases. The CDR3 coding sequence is TGTGCCAGCAAAAGGGAACAGGGGAACTACGAGCAGTACTTC. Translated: CASKREQGNYEQYF.